This T cell receptor (beta chain) was obtained from a study of memory CD4+ T cells and cytomegalovirus serostatus. Regarding the study as a whole: 67 of 164 known CMV-associated TCRbeta sequences appeared in CD4+ memory.

Single viable CD3+CD4+CD8-CD45RO+ cells were sorted as the memory CD4+ T cells. Germline trimming cut 6 bases from V and 5 bases from J; bases unmatched to any gene: 4. Germline values: CDR1 GTSNPN, CDR2 SVGIG (reference sequence). The CDR3 has 13 amino acids. Per the original data handling: Out-of-frame sequences were removed, leaving 2,204,828 distinct TCRbeta sequences. The method was immunoSEQ multiplex PCR; TCRdb's version includes in-frame clones alone and lacks a portion of them. The V and J calls and clone size are taken from that table; D and trimming were inferred from the DNA. Found here are about 59,000 clones, about 81% of them singletons; the top ten hold 1.1%. With regard to this clone: Its antigen is not identified.

This chain connects TRBV30 to TRBJ1-5; 10 bases are shared with TRBD1. The sequence was obtained from an adult in good health and CMV-seronegative. Sample: memory CD4+ T cells from blood. CDR3 loop: CACIGQGDQPQHF. The CDR3 coding sequence is TGTGCCTGCATCGGACAGGGGGATCAGCCCCAGCATTTT.